The 32 T cell receptor beta chains presented below share a single source sample, sequenced in a study of T cells in localized non-small cell lung cancer. Data came from immunoSEQ multiplex PCR; TCRdb stores just in-frame clones and leaves some out. The sample comprises approximately 150,000 clones, approximately 88% of which are singletons, and around 1.5% rests with the top ten. The sample was peripheral blood, taken before any cancer treatment. The source of these receptors is a female donor over 55 with stage I lung adenocarcinoma.

The V call is TRBV6-1, the J call TRBJ1-1; D is unclear. Trimming took off 5 bases at V and 0 bases at J, with 10 bases between the two ends. The CDR3 covers 14 residues. The germline CDR1 and CDR2 sequences are MNHNS and SASEGT. CDR3 residues: CASSPPKMNTEAFF. CDR3 DNA sequence: TGTGCCAGCAGTCCACCGAAAATGAACACTGAAGCTTTCTTT.

Only one count was recorded for this clone. The rearrangement uses TRBV5-1 and TRBJ1-3; possible D gene TRBD1, 5 bases. The CDR3 runs 17 residues. Looked up from germline, CDR1 is SGHRS and CDR2 is YFSETQ. V lost 0 bases, J lost 7 bases, and 20 bases lay in between. The CDR3 DNA follows: TGCGCCAGCAGCTTGGGGGGCTCGGGCCAGCTCGGGAACACCATATATTTT. Amino acid sequence: CASSLGGSGQLGNTIYF.

The chain uses TRBV5-4 and TRBJ2-7, with TRBD2 identical over 7 bases. CDR3 size: 15 residues. The germline V gene encodes CDR1 SGHNT and CDR2 YYREEE (reference sequence). V dropped 4 bases and J dropped 2; count of bases not matched to a gene: 9. This CDR3 is CASSPWGGNPYEQYF. CDR3 DNA: TGTGCCAGCAGCCCCTGGGGGGGGAATCCCTACGAGCAGTACTTC.

V gene TRBV27 combines with J gene TRBJ2-1; 7 bases agree with TRBD2. V shed 5 bases, J shed 1 base, and the junction held 5 bases outside the gene matches. The germline V gene encodes CDR1 MNHEY and CDR2 SMNVEV (reference sequence). This CDR3 has 15 residues. The CDR3, as DNA: TGTGCCAGCAGTCAGCTAGCGGCTTCCTACAATGAGCAGTTCTTC. This codes for CASSQLAASYNEQFF.

The chain is built from TRBV28 and TRBJ2-1; D not certain. This CDR3 contains 13 residues. The germline V gene has CDR1 MDHEN and CDR2 SYDVKM. V was trimmed by 7 bases and J by 6 bases, leaving 13 bases between them. This CDR3 is CASTQNFFNEQFF. CDR3 in DNA: TGTGCCAGCACCCAAAACTTCTTCAATGAGCAGTTCTTC. The complete variable domain, with remaining parts taken from reference TRBV28 and TRBJ2-1, reads DVKVTQSSRYLVKRTGEKVFLECVQDMDHENMFWYRQDPGLGLRLIYFSYDVKMKEKGDIPEGYSVSREKKERFSLILESASTNQTSMYLCASTQNFFNEQFFGPGTRLTVL.

The V and J genes are TRBV11-2 and TRBJ2-7; 7 bases fit TRBD2. Germline assignment: CDR1 SGHAT and CDR2 FQNNGV. The CDR3 is 15 residues long. J lost 2 bases, V lost 8 bases, and 12 bases had no gene match. The CDR3 region is CASGREREATYEQYF. The CDR3 DNA sequence: TGTGCCAGCGGGAGGGAGCGGGAAGCCACCTACGAGCAGTACTTC.

The CDR3: CASSPLGRNEKLFF. DNA for the CDR3: TGTGCCAGCAGTCCCCTGGGGCGCAATGAAAAACTGTTTTTT. V is TRBV28 and J is TRBJ1-4, with D possibly being TRBD1 (5 bases). This CDR3 is built from 14 residues. Germline CDR1 and CDR2: MDHEN and SYDVKM. Trimming pared 5 bases from V and 5 bases from J, leaving 12 bases between.

The chain's CDR3 is CASNLAGGTGELFF. CDR3 DNA sequence: TGTGCCAGCAACCTAGCGGGCGGCACCGGGGAGCTGTTTTTT. The V gene is TRBV28, the J gene TRBJ2-2, with 8 bases aligning to TRBD2. Germline V gives CDR1 MDHEN, CDR2 SYDVKM. The trim removed 7 bases at V and 4 bases at J, leaving 5 bases unmatched. CDR3 length: 14 amino acids.

V usage is TRBV5-6 and J usage is TRBJ2-1; D is perhaps TRBD2 (6 bases). V gave up 4 bases and J gave up 0 bases, with 14 bases separating them. The CDR3 is made up of 16 amino acids. Per the germline V gene, CDR1 is SGHDT and CDR2 is YYEEEE. The chain's CDR3 is CASSGGTSSSYNEQFF. CDR3 DNA: TGTGCCAGCAGCGGCGGGACTTCGAGCTCCTACAATGAGCAGTTCTTC.

The chain carries TRBV5-6 and TRBJ1-1, with D possibly matching TRBD1 (5 bases). The CDR3 sequence is 14 residues long. V lost 8 bases and J 1 base, leaving 15 bases between the germline ends. Germline V gene data show CDR1 as SGHDT and CDR2 as YYEEEE. The CDR3 nucleotides read TGTGCCAGTCAAATAGGGACTAAGAACACTGAAGCTTTCTTT. This sequence encodes CASQIGTKNTEAFF.

The V and J genes are TRBV5-4 and TRBJ2-7; the D is unclear. V lost 2 bases and J 2 bases, leaving 11 bases between the germline ends. CDR1 SGHNT and CDR2 YYREEE come from the germline V gene (reference sequence). This CDR3 comprises 14 residues. In nucleotides, the CDR3 is TGTGCCAGCAGCTTTATGACGGCGACCTACGAGCAGTACTTC. It encodes CASSFMTATYEQYF.

This clone was recorded a few times. This chain connects TRBV5-1 to TRBJ1-1, with 7 bases matching TRBD1. Per germline, CDR1 SGHRS and CDR2 YFSETQ. This CDR3 has 13 amino acids. V was pared by 5 bases and J by 4 bases, with 5 bases of the junction left unmatched. The CDR3 region is CASRLQGGTEAFF. The CDR3 bases are TGCGCCAGCAGGTTGCAGGGGGGCACTGAAGCTTTCTTT. Full variable domain (rest looked up from reference TRBV5-1 and TRBJ1-1): KAGVTQTPRYLIKTRGQQVTLSCSPISGHRSVSWYQQTPGQGLQFLFEYFSETQRNKGNFPGRFSGRQFSNSRSEMNVSTLELGDSALYLCASRLQGGTEAFFGQGTRLTVV.

This chain uses TRBV6-5 with TRBJ2-1; 7 bases map to TRBD2. The CDR3 loop spans 14 amino acids. CDR1 is MNHEY, CDR2 SVGAGI, per germline. The V segment lost 7 bases and the J segment 5 bases; nucleotides outside the gene matches: 8. CDR3 DNA: TGTGCCAGCAATAGGGCTAGCGGCCACAATGAGCAGTTCTTC. It specifies CASNRASGHNEQFF.

The rearrangement links TRBV7-8 to TRBJ1-2; 7 nucleotides agree with TRBD1. CDR3 length equals 13 residues. With 5 bases clipped from V and 6 bases from J, the junction kept 6 bases outside the gene matches. Per germline, CDR1 SGHVS and CDR2 FQNEAQ. The CDR3 DNA reads as TGTGCCAGCAGCGGGGGACAGTTGGATGGCTACACCTTC. Translated, it gives CASSGGQLDGYTF.

This chain joins TRBV10-3 and TRBJ1-5, with D unclear. The CDR3 has 15 residues. Germline CDR1 is ENHRY and CDR2 is SYGVKD. V shed 10 bases and J shed 1 base, with 17 bases lying between them. The CDR3 is CATTPGVASNQPQHF. The CDR3 DNA reads as TGTGCCACCACGCCCGGGGTCGCGAGCAATCAGCCCCAGCATTTT.

The rearrangement links TRBV18 to TRBJ1-1, with D perhaps TRBD1 (6 bases). This CDR3 region has 14 residues. V dropped 1 base and J dropped 6 bases, with 12 bases sitting between them. Germline loops: CDR1 KGHSH, CDR2 LQKENI. In DNA, the CDR3 is TGTGCCAGCTCACCACATACCAGGGGTCCTGAAGCTTTCTTT. Translation gives CASSPHTRGPEAFF.

This CDR3 is CASGTGGNTGELFF. CDR3 coding DNA: TGTGCCAGCGGGACAGGGGGTAACACCGGGGAGCTGTTTTTT. The V call is TRBV21-1, the J call TRBJ2-2; whether TRBD1, the table's D call, matches the DNA was not checked. TRBV21-1 represents a pseudogene. The length of the CDR3 is 14 residues.

The chain couples TRBV23-1 to TRBJ2-6, with a possible D match to TRBD1 (5 bases). TRBV23-1 is identified as an open reading frame with a role that is uncertain. Between the trimmed V and J ends, which lost 2 bases and 0 bases, there was a span of 11 bases. The CDR3 is made up of 17 amino acids. The CDR3 DNA reads TGCGCCAGCAGTCAAAGCGACAGTGGCTCTGGGGCCAACGTCCTGACTTTC. This sequence encodes CASSQSDSGSGANVLTF.

This chain joins TRBV30 and TRBJ1-6, with D possibly matching TRBD1 (5 bases). Germline CDR1 and CDR2: GTSNPN and SVGIG (reference sequence). The CDR3 contains 14 residues. V lost 5 bases and J 10 bases, leaving 18 bases between the germline ends. The CDR3 nucleotides are TGTGCCTGGTTAACCGGTAGGGGAAACTCACCCCTCCACTTT. Encoded protein: CAWLTGRGNSPLHF.

V gene TRBV11-3 combines with J gene TRBJ2-7; D may be TRBD2 (5 bases). Trimming shortened V by 0 bases and J by 6 bases, and 9 bases separated the two germline ends. CDR1 and CDR2 from the germline V gene are SGHNT and YENEEA. CDR3 length equals 13 residues. The CDR3 DNA follows: TGTGCCAGCAGCTTAGAAGTAGCGTCCGAGCAGTACTTC. Its translation: CASSLEVASEQYF.

This clone is a singleton in its sample. The CDR3 here is CASSINAGSSYNEQFF. DNA for the CDR3: TGTGCCAGTAGTATTAACGCAGGGTCCTCTTACAATGAGCAGTTCTTC. V is TRBV19 and J is TRBJ2-1, with D perhaps TRBD1 (5 bases). The CDR3 is 16 residues long. Trimming removed 3 bases at V and 4 bases at J, with 16 bases between. From germline, CDR1 is LNHDA and CDR2 SQIVND (reference sequence).

The rearrangement links TRBV19 to TRBJ1-2; 8 nucleotides line up with TRBD1. The CDR3 has 13 residues. Trimming removed 6 bases from V and 4 bases from J; junction bases left unmatched: 4. CDR1 is LNHDA and CDR2 is SQIVND in the germline V gene (reference sequence). The CDR3 spells CASRNDRGYGYTF. The CDR3 nucleotides are TGTGCCAGTAGAAACGACAGGGGCTATGGCTACACCTTC.

The chain employs TRBV10-3 and TRBJ2-7; TRBD2 aligns across 8 bases. CDR1 and CDR2 from the germline V gene are ENHRY and SYGVKD. The CDR3 has 15 residues. The J segment lost 3 bases and the V segment lost 6 bases, leaving 10 bases of the junction unmatched. The CDR3 sequence is CAISWGEREYYEQYF. The CDR3 bases are TGTGCCATCAGCTGGGGTGAGCGGGAGTACTACGAGCAGTACTTC.

The chain has TRBV19 and TRBJ2-1; TRBD2 is a possible D gene (6 bases). Germline-derived CDR1 and CDR2 are LNHDA and SQIVND (reference sequence). With 9 bases removed from V and 5 bases from J, the gap between germline ends came to 20 bases. The CDR3 length is 15 residues. CDR3 loop: CASNTGGNGNNEQFF. The CDR3 nucleotides are TGTGCCAGCAATACCGGGGGTAACGGGAACAATGAGCAGTTCTTC.

The chain recombines TRBV6-5 with TRBJ1-5, with D perhaps matching TRBD1 (5 bases). CDR1 and CDR2 (germline): MNHEY, SVGAGI. V was pared by 6 bases and J by 8 bases, with 20 bases between. The CDR3 extends over 15 amino acids. Written as DNA, the CDR3 is TGTGCCAGCAGAAGAACGGGGGGACCAGATGAGCCCCAGCATTTT. Protein product: CASRRTGGPDEPQHF.

This clone was detected only once. The genes are TRBV27 and TRBJ2-3, with TRBD2 matching over 7 bases. Trimming removed 7 bases from V and 0 bases from J; junction bases left unmatched: 4. This CDR3 has 14 amino acids. Germline CDR1 MNHEY, CDR2 SMNVEV (reference sequence). CDR3 region: CASNPGGSTDTQYF. CDR3 DNA: TGTGCCAGCAACCCGGGGGGAAGCACAGATACGCAGTATTTT.

The rearrangement uses TRBV14 and TRBJ2-3; D ambiguous. Trimming removed 2 bases at V and 2 bases at J, with 8 bases between. CDR3 length: 14 residues. CDR1 and CDR2 (germline): SGHDN, FVKESK. CDR3 in amino acids: CASSQNQLTDTQYF. CDR3 in DNA: TGTGCCAGCAGCCAAAACCAGCTCACAGATACGCAGTATTTT.

J is TRBJ1-2 and V is TRBV9; D is uncertain. Germline V CDR1 and CDR2: SGDLS, YYNGEE. This CDR3 comprises 16 residues. Trimming removed 0 bases from V and 4 bases from J, with 16 bases in between. CDR3: CASSVELGTRGYGYTF. DNA for the CDR3: TGTGCCAGCAGCGTAGAGTTGGGCACAAGAGGCTATGGCTACACCTTC.

This rearrangement joins TRBV27 to TRBJ2-2; TRBD2 aligns across 10 bases. CDR1 and CDR2 (germline): MNHEY, SMNVEV (reference sequence). The CDR3 covers 17 residues. After removal of 3 bases from V and 7 bases from J, the junction contained 11 bases not matched to a gene. CDR3 in amino acids: CASSFTGLAEKYGELFF. CDR3 nucleotide sequence: TGTGCCAGCAGTTTCACCGGACTAGCGGAGAAGTACGGGGAGCTGTTTTTT.

The rearrangement uses TRBV9 and TRBJ2-7; 9 bases map to TRBD2. This CDR3 is 14 amino acids long. CDR1 is SGDLS, CDR2 YYNGEE, per germline. Trimming removed 3 bases from V and 4 bases from J; junction bases left unmatched: 5. CDR3 sequence: CASSEAGGPYEQYF. The CDR3 nucleotides read TGTGCCAGCAGCGAGGCGGGAGGGCCTTACGAGCAGTACTTC.

This clone was found once. This sequence joins TRBV6-5 and TRBJ2-5, with TRBD1 matching 8 bases. Germline CDR1 is MNHEY and CDR2 is SVGAGI. The V and J ends lost 2 bases and 5 bases, in that order; junction bases with no gene match: 7. The length of the CDR3 is 15 residues. This CDR3 reads CASSYPQGADETQYF. CDR3 nucleotides: TGTGCCAGCAGTTACCCGCAGGGGGCGGATGAGACCCAGTACTTC.

The chain links TRBV19 to TRBJ2-3, with D possibly matching TRBD1 (6 bases). The CDR3 covers 14 residues. Germline values: CDR1 LNHDA, CDR2 SQIVND (reference sequence). Trimming shortened V by 9 bases and J by 7 bases, and 20 bases separated the two germline ends. This CDR3 is CASATGPVSNTQYF. The CDR3 coding sequence is TGTGCCAGCGCAACAGGGCCCGTATCGAATACGCAGTATTTT.